This T cell receptor (beta chain) was recovered during a study of shared clonotypes between healthy human individuals. From germline, CDR1 is SNHLY and CDR2 FYNNEI. With 2 bases removed from V and 0 bases from J, the gap between germline ends came to 9 bases. The CDR3 is 15 amino acids. CD45RO-negative CD8 cells positively selected for CCR7 made up the naive population, which excluded terminally differentiated effector memory CD45RA+ cells. Here immunoSEQ multiplex PCR was the method, and the copy in TCRdb shows in-frame clones only, minus some. The table has millions of clones, approximately 95% seen once.

The chain joins TRBV2 to TRBJ2-3, with D hard to call. This TCR came from a man younger than 30 in good health. The sample taken for sequencing was naive CD8+ T cells sorted from blood. CDR3: CASSEPWESTDTQYF. In DNA form, the CDR3 reads TGTGCCAGCAGTGAACCGTGGGAAAGCACAGATACGCAGTATTTT.